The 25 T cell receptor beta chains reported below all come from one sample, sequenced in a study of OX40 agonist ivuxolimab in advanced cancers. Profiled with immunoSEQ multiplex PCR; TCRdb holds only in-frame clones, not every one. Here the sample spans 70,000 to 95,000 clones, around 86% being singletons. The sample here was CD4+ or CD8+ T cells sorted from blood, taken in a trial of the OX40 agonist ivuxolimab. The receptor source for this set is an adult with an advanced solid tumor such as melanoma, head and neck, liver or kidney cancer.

In nucleotides, the CDR3 is TGTGCCAGCTCAGCACAGGGCCGCAACAATGAGCAGTTCTTC. Its translation: CASSAQGRNNEQFF. V and J are TRBV18 and TRBJ2-1; D perhaps matches TRBD1 (6 bases). CDR1 and CDR2 (germline): KGHSH, LQKENI. CDR3 length: 14 residues. The V and J ends lost 5 bases and 5 bases respectively, with 13 bases between them.

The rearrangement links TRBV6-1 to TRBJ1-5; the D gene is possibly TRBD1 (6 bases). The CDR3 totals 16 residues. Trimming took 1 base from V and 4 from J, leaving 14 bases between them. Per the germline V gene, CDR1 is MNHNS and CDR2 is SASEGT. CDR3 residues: CASSEGLRGENQPQHF. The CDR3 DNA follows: TGTGCCAGCAGTGAAGGGTTAAGGGGGGAAAATCAGCCCCAGCATTTT.

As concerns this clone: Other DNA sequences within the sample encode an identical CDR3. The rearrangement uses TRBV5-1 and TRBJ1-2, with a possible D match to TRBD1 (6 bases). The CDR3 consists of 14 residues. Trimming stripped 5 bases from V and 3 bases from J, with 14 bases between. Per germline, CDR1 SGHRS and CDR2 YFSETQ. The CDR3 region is CASRPGTQYYGYTF. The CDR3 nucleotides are TGCGCCAGCAGACCTGGGACACAGTACTATGGCTACACCTTC.

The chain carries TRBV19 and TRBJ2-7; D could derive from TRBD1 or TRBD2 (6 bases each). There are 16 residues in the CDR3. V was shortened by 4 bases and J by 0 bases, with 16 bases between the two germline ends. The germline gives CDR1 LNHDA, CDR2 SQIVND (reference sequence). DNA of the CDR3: TGTGCCAGTAGTAGAAGGGGGACTCCCAGCTCCTACGAGCAGTACTTC. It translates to CASSRRGTPSSYEQYF.

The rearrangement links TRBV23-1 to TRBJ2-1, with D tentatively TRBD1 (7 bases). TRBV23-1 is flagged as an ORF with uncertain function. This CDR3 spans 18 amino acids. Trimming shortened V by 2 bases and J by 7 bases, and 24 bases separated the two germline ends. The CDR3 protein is CASSQPSLPTGRWNEQFF. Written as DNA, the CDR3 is TGCGCCAGCAGTCAACCGTCACTCCCGACAGGGAGGTGGAATGAGCAGTTCTTC.

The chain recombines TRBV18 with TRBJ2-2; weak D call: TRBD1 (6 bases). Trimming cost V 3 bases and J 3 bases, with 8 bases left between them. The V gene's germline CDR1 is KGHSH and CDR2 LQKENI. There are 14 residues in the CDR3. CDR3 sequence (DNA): TGTGCCAGCTCACCGGACAGTGACACCGGGGAGCTGTTTTTT. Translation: CASSPDSDTGELFF.

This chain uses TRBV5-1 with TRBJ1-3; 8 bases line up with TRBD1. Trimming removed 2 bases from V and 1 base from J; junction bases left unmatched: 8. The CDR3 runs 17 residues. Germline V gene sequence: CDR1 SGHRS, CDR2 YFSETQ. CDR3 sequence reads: CASSFLDRAESGNTIYF. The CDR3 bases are TGCGCCAGCAGCTTCTTGGACAGGGCGGAATCTGGAAACACCATATATTTT. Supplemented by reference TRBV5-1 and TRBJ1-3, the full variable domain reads KAGVTQTPRYLIKTRGQQVTLSCSPISGHRSVSWYQQTPGQGLQFLFEYFSETQRNKGNFPGRFSGRQFSNSRSEMNVSTLELGDSALYLCASSFLDRAESGNTIYFGEGSWLTVV.

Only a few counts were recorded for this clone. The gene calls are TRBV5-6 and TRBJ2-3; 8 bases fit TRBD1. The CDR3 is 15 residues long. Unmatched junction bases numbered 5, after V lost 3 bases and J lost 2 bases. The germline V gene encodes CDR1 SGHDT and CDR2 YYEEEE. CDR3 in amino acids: CASSSDRDPTDTQYF. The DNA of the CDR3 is TGTGCCAGCAGCTCGGACAGGGACCCCACAGATACGCAGTATTTT. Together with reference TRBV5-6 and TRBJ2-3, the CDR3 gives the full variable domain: DAGVTQSPTHLIKTRGQQVTLRCSPKSGHDTVSWYQQALGQGPQFIFQYYEEEERQRGNFPDRFSGHQFPNYSSELNVNALLLGDSALYLCASSSDRDPTDTQYFGPGTRLTVL.

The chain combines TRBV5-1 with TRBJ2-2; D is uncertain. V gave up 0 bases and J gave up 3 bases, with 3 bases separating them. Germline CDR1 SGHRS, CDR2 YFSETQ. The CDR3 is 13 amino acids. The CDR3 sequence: CASSLGDTGELFF. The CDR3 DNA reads TGCGCCAGCAGCTTGGGAGACACCGGGGAGCTGTTTTTT.

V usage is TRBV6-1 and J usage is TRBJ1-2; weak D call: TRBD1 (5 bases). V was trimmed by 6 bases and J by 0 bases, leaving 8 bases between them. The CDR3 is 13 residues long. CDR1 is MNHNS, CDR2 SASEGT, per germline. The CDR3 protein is CASSRGANYGYTF. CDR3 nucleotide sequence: TGTGCCAGCAGCCGGGGGGCTAACTATGGCTACACCTTC.

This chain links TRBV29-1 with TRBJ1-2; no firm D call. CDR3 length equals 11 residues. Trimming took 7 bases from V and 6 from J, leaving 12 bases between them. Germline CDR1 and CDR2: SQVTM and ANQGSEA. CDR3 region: CSAGSTDGYTF. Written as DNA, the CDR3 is TGCAGCGCCGGGAGTACGGATGGCTACACCTTC.

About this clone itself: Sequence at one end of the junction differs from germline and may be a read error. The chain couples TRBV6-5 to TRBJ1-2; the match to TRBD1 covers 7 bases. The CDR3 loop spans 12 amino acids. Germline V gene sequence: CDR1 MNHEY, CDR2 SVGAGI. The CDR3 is CASSLTGMRAGF. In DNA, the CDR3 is TGTGCCAGCAGTTTGACAGGGATGCGGGCGGGATTC.

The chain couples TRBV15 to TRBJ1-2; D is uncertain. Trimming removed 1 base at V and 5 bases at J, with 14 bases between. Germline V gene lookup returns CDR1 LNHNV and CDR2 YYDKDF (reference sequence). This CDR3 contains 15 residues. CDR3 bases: TGTGCCACCAGCAGAGGGGATCGGGGAAAGTATGGCTACACCTTC. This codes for CATSRGDRGKYGYTF.

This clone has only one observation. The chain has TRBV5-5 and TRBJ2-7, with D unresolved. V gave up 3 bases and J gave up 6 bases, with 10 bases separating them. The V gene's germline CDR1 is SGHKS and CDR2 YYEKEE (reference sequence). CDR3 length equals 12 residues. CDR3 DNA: TGTGCCAGCAGCTCCAGGATAGGCGAGCAGTACTTC. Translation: CASSSRIGEQYF.

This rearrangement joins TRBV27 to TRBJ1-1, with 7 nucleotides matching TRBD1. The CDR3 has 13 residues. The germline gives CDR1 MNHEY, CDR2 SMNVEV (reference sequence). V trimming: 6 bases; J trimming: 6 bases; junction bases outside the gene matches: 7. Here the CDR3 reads CASSGQDYAEAFF. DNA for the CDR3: TGTGCCAGCAGCGGACAGGACTACGCTGAAGCTTTCTTT.

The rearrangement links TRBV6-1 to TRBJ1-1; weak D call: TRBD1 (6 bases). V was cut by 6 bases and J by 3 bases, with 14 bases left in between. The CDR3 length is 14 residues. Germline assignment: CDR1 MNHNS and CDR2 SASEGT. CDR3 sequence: CASRRDTSDTEAFF. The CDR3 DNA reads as TGTGCCAGCAGGAGGGACACCTCTGACACTGAAGCTTTCTTT.

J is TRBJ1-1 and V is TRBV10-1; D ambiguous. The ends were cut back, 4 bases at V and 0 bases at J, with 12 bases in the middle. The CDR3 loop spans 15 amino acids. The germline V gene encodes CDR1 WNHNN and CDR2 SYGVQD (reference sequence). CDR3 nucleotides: TGCGCCAGCAGTGCTTACAGCAGAATGAACACTGAAGCTTTCTTT. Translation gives CASSAYSRMNTEAFF.

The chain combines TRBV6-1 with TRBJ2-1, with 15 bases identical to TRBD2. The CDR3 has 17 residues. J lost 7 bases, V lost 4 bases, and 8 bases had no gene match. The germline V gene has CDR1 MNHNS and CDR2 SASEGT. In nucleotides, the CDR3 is TGTGCCAGCAGTGTCGTCCGGGGACTAGCGGGAGGAAATGAGCAGTTCTTC. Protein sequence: CASSVVRGLAGGNEQFF.

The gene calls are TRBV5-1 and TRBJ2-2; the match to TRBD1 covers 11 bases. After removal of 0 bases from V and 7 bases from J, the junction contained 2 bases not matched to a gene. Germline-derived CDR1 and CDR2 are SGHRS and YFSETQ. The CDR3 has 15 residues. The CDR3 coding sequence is TGCGCCAGCAGCTTGGGGACAGGGGGCGACGGGGAGCTGTTTTTT. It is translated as CASSLGTGGDGELFF.

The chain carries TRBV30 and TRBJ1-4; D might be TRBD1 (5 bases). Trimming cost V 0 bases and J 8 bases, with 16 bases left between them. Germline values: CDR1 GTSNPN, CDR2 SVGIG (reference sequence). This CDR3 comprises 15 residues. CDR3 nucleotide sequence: TGTGCCTGGAGTGTACTACGTGCAGGGAGCGAAAAACTGTTTTTT. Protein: CAWSVLRAGSEKLFF.

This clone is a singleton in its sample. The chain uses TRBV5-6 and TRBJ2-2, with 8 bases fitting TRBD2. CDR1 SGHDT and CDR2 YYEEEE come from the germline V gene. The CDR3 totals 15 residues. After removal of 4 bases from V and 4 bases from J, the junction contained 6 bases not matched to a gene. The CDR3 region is CASSPVAGSTGELFF. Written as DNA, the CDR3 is TGTGCCAGCAGCCCTGTAGCGGGATCCACCGGGGAGCTGTTTTTT.

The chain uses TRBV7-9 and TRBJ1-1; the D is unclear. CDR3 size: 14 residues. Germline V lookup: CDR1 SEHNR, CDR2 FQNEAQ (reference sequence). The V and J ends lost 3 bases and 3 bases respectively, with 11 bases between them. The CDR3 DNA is TGTGCCAGCAGCTTTAGCCAGGCCCACACTGAAGCTTTCTTT. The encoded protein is CASSFSQAHTEAFF.

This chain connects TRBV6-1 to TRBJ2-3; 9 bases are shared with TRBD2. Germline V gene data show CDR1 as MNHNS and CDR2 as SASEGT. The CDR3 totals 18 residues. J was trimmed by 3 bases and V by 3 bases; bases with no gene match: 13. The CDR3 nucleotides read TGTGCCAGCAGTGATCATCCTAGCGGGGCCTTAGGTACAGATACGCAGTATTTT. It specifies CASSDHPSGALGTDTQYF.

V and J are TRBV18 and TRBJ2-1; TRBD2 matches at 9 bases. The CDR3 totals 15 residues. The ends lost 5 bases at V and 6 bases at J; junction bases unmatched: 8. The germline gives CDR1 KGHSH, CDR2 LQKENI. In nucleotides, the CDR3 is TGTGCCAGCTCAACGATGGCGGGAGGGGTCAATGAGCAGTTCTTC. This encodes CASSTMAGGVNEQFF.

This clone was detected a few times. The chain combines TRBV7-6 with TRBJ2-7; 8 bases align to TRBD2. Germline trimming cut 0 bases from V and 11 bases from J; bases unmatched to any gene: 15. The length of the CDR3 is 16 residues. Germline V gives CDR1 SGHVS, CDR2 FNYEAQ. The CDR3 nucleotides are TGTGCCAGCAGCTTAGCACTGACCGGGACTAGTGAGGGGAAGTACTTC. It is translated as CASSLALTGTSEGKYF.